A single sample is the source of the 26 T cell receptor beta chains below, sequenced in a study of T cell responses to AZD1222 COVID-19 vaccine. Clones were sequenced by immunoSEQ multiplex PCR, and TCRdb holds only the in-frame ones, with some missing. The table has 100,000 to 150,000 clones, more than 85% seen once. The source was peripheral blood, collected on day 0 of AZD1222 vaccination. Source of these receptors: an adult in good health.

The chain uses TRBV12-3 or TRBV12-4 and TRBJ1-1, with no clear D. Between the trimmed V and J ends, which lost 2 bases and 1 base, there was a span of 5 bases. The CDR3 is 13 amino acids. As DNA, the CDR3 is TGTGCCAGCAGTTTACGCGGGAACACTGAAGCTTTCTTT. Amino acids: CASSLRGNTEAFF.

DNA of the CDR3: TGTGCCAGCACAATCACTGGGACATTCTATGGCTACACCTTC. This encodes CASTITGTFYGYTF. The chain has TRBV2 and TRBJ1-2; D is possibly TRBD1 (6 bases). This CDR3 spans 14 amino acids. The V and J ends lost 7 bases and 4 bases respectively, with 16 bases between them. Germline CDR1 reads SNHLY; CDR2 reads FYNNEI.

This sequence joins TRBV12-3 or TRBV12-4 and TRBJ1-4; D is undetermined. Trimming removed 6 bases at V and 11 bases at J, with 10 bases between. The CDR3 runs 11 residues. CDR3 sequence (DNA): TGTGCCAGCAGGACCCGAGGCAAACTGTTTTTT. Translating it yields CASRTRGKLFF.

The genes are TRBV6-5 and TRBJ1-4, with D perhaps matching TRBD1 (5 bases). V lost 6 bases and J 8 bases, leaving 19 bases between the germline ends. The CDR3 spans 15 residues. Germline CDR1 and CDR2: MNHEY and SVGAGI. The CDR3 region has the DNA TGTGCCAGCAGCTCCCGGGAGGGGCTAAAGGAAAAACTGTTTTTT. This translates into CASSSREGLKEKLFF.

This rearrangement joins TRBV28 to TRBJ1-2; D not resolved. V gave up 2 bases and J gave up 4 bases, with 5 bases separating them. CDR1 is MDHEN, CDR2 SYDVKM, per germline. The CDR3 consists of 12 residues. CDR3 amino acids: CASSLLGYGYTF. CDR3 sequence (DNA): TGTGCCAGCAGTTTACTTGGCTATGGCTACACCTTC.

The V call is TRBV6-5, the J call TRBJ1-4, with TRBD1 identical over 7 bases. This CDR3 has 15 residues. Germline CDR1 and CDR2: MNHEY and SVGAGI. After removal of 5 bases from V and 2 bases from J, the junction contained 5 bases not matched to a gene. CDR3 region: CASSHTGVTNEKLFF. The CDR3, as DNA: TGTGCCAGCAGTCACACAGGGGTGACTAATGAAAAACTGTTTTTT.

This chain connects TRBV6-5 to TRBJ1-2; 7 nucleotides match TRBD1. CDR1 and CDR2 (germline): MNHEY, SVGAGI. The CDR3 totals 14 residues. Losses at the gene ends were 0 bases for V and 8 bases for J; bases not matched to a gene: 6. CDR3 DNA sequence: TGTGCCAGCAGTTACTCGGGGCAGGGGGAGGGCTACACCTTC. Translation: CASSYSGQGEGYTF.

This rearrangement joins TRBV24-1 to TRBJ2-2, with unresolved D. The CDR3 has 14 residues. Looked up from germline, CDR1 is KGHDR and CDR2 is SFDVKD. V was clipped by 9 bases and J by 1 base, with 11 bases between them. The CDR3 DNA is TGTGCCACCTTGCTGACGATGAACACCGGGGAGCTGTTTTTT. Its translation: CATLLTMNTGELFF.

The chain couples TRBV12-3 or TRBV12-4 to TRBJ1-2, with D perhaps TRBD1 (5 bases). The CDR3 has 13 residues. V lost 3 bases, J lost 4 bases, and 9 bases lay in between. The DNA for the CDR3 is TGTGCCAGCAGTTTGGAGGGGCCCTATGGCTACACCTTC. Amino acid sequence: CASSLEGPYGYTF.

V usage is TRBV6-5 and J usage is TRBJ1-6; no clear D gene. Germline V gene sequence: CDR1 MNHEY, CDR2 SVGAGI. There are 11 residues in the CDR3. The V gene lost 6 bases and the J gene lost 9 bases, with 6 bases spanning the gap. The CDR3 loop reads CASRAGSPLHF. For the CDR3, the DNA is TGTGCCAGCAGGGCAGGTTCACCCCTCCACTTT.

V gene TRBV7-9 combines with J gene TRBJ2-7; D ambiguous. Germline CDR1 reads SEHNR; CDR2 reads FQNEAQ (reference sequence). The CDR3 loop spans 12 amino acids. Deletions cut 1 base from V and 4 bases from J, with 5 bases between. The DNA of the CDR3 is TGTGCCAGCAGCTTAGTTTCTTACGAGCAGTACTTC. It yields the protein CASSLVSYEQYF.

The genes are TRBV3-1 (or the pseudogene TRBV3-2) and TRBJ1-1; D call uncertain. The CDR3 has 14 residues. Germline-derived CDR1 and CDR2 are LGHDT and YNNKEL (reference sequence). Trimming took off 2 bases at V and 1 base at J, with 8 bases between the two ends. The CDR3: CASSQMSTNTEAFF. The DNA for the CDR3 is TGTGCCAGCAGCCAAATGTCAACGAACACTGAAGCTTTCTTT.

The J gene is TRBJ1-1, the V gene TRBV29-1; D is uncertain. This CDR3 region has 13 residues. From germline, CDR1 is SQVTM and CDR2 ANQGSEA. V was trimmed by 4 bases and J by 2 bases, leaving 11 bases between them. This chain's CDR3 is CSVVSSGNTEAFF. CDR3 nucleotides: TGCAGCGTTGTATCGTCTGGAAACACTGAAGCTTTCTTT.

This chain links TRBV7-8 with TRBJ2-6; D uncertain. The CDR3 has 16 residues. CDR1 SGHVS and CDR2 FQNEAQ come from the germline V gene. The V end lost 5 bases, the J end lost 0 bases, and 11 bases lay between the germline ends. The CDR3 spells CASSPIPLSGANVLTF. The CDR3 nucleotides read TGTGCCAGCAGCCCTATACCCCTCTCTGGGGCCAACGTCCTGACTTTC.

The gene calls are TRBV7-2 and TRBJ1-2; unclear D gene. V was cut by 6 bases and J by 7 bases, with 9 bases left in between. This CDR3 spans 11 amino acids. Germline CDR1 and CDR2: SGHTA and FQGNSA. The CDR3 nucleotides are TGTGCCAGCAGGCTTACCGCTGGCTACACCTTC. Residues: CASRLTAGYTF.

This clone has just a few counts. DNA of the CDR3: TGTGCCAGCAGCTTGACAGGGGACTCCTACAATGAGCAGTTCTTC. Its translation: CASSLTGDSYNEQFF. This chain joins TRBV7-3 and TRBJ2-1; 8 bases fit TRBD1. The CDR3 covers 15 residues. Trimming at V came to 3 bases and at J to 0 bases, leaving 1 base not matched to a gene. The germline V gene has CDR1 SGHTA and CDR2 FQGTGA.

The chain employs TRBV5-6 and TRBJ2-5, with TRBD1 as a possible D gene (5 bases). The CDR3 extends over 14 amino acids. Trimming stripped 2 bases from V and 3 bases from J, with 11 bases between. Looked up from germline, CDR1 is SGHDT and CDR2 is YYEEEE. DNA for the CDR3: TGTGCCAGCAGCTTTAACAGGAGAAAAGAGACCCAGTACTTC. This gives the protein CASSFNRRKETQYF. Looking up the rest from reference TRBV5-6 and TRBJ2-5 gives the full variable domain: DAGVTQSPTHLIKTRGQQVTLRCSPKSGHDTVSWYQQALGQGPQFIFQYYEEEERQRGNFPDRFSGHQFPNYSSELNVNALLLGDSALYLCASSFNRRKETQYFGPGTRLLVL.

The rearrangement joins TRBV24-1 to TRBJ2-3, with D hard to call. Germline values: CDR1 KGHDR, CDR2 SFDVKD. Deletions cut 3 bases from V and 2 bases from J, with 8 bases between. CDR3 length: 14 amino acids. In DNA form, the CDR3 reads TGTGCCACCAGTGATGTGGGATTCACAGATACGCAGTATTTT. It translates to CATSDVGFTDTQYF.

The chain links TRBV19 to TRBJ1-5, with a weak D call TRBD1 (6 bases). Trimming left V 8 bases short and J 0 bases short, with 17 bases between. Germline CDR1 is LNHDA and CDR2 is SQIVND (reference sequence). The CDR3 is made up of 16 amino acids. The CDR3 DNA is TGTGCCAGTTTACAGGGAGGGGGGTATAGCAATCAGCCCCAGCATTTT. Its protein is CASLQGGGYSNQPQHF.

The rearrangement uses TRBV12-5 and TRBJ2-1; the D is unclear. The CDR3 has 12 amino acids. Per the germline V gene, CDR1 is LGHNT and CDR2 is FRNRAP. The V and J ends lost 5 bases and 8 bases respectively, with 10 bases between them. CDR3 coding DNA: TGTGCTAGTGGTCCAGGCATGTATGAGCAGTTCTTC. The encoded protein is CASGPGMYEQFF.

This sequence joins TRBV4-1 and TRBJ1-1; unclear D gene. The CDR3 has 11 residues. The V and J ends lost 6 bases and 7 bases respectively, with 9 bases between them. Per the germline V gene, CDR1 is MGHRA and CDR2 is YSYEKL. CDR3 sequence (DNA): TGCGCCAGCAGATCTATAGTTGAAGCTTTCTTT. It is translated as CASRSIVEAFF.

The chain carries TRBV3-1 (or the pseudogene TRBV3-2) and TRBJ1-4; D is uncertain. The CDR3 contains 12 residues. Germline CDR1 is LGHDT and CDR2 is YNNKEL (reference sequence). V was cut by 1 base and J by 11 bases, with 8 bases left in between. CDR3 bases: TGTGCCAGCAGCCAAGTGAGCTTGAAACTGTTTTTT. Translating it yields CASSQVSLKLFF.

This chain joins TRBV5-5 and TRBJ2-5; a weak D match, TRBD1 (6 bases). Between the trimmed V and J ends, which lost 0 bases and 2 bases, there was a span of 17 bases. The CDR3 runs 17 residues. Germline V CDR1 and CDR2: SGHKS, YYEKEE (reference sequence). CDR3 sequence (DNA): TGTGCCAGCAGCTTGGTCGGGACAACACCTGAGCAAGAGACCCAGTACTTC. Its translation: CASSLVGTTPEQETQYF.

The chain combines TRBV4-1 with TRBJ2-3, with D uncertain. This CDR3 is 13 amino acids long. Trimming cost V 4 bases and J 2 bases, with 7 bases left between them. Germline CDR1 reads MGHRA; CDR2 reads YSYEKL. CDR3 sequence: CASSPANTDTQYF. The DNA for the CDR3 is TGCGCCAGCAGCCCCGCCAACACAGATACGCAGTATTTT.

The J gene is TRBJ2-3, the V gene TRBV7-2; 10 bases agree with TRBD2. Germline loops: CDR1 SGHTA, CDR2 FQGNSA. Trimming took 4 bases from V and 3 from J; bases not matched to a gene: 7. This CDR3 spans 16 amino acids. The CDR3 is CASSSSIAGGTDTQYF. The CDR3, as DNA: TGTGCCAGCAGCTCTTCAATAGCGGGGGGAACAGATACGCAGTATTTT. Full variable domain (outside the CDR3, taken from reference TRBV7-2 and TRBJ2-3): GAGVSQSPSNKVTEKGKDVELRCDPISGHTALYWYRQSLGQGLEFLIYFQGNSAPDKSGLPSDRFSAERTGGSVSTLTIQRTQQEDSAVYLCASSSSIAGGTDTQYFGPGTRLTVL.

The rearrangement joins TRBV12-3 or TRBV12-4 to TRBJ1-4; D is undetermined. There are 13 residues in the CDR3. Trimming pared 10 bases from V and 0 bases from J, leaving 9 bases between. The CDR3 sequence: CATRAATNEKLFF. The CDR3 bases are TGTGCCACCCGAGCTGCAACTAATGAAAAACTGTTTTTT.